This T cell receptor (beta chain) was captured in a study of PD-1 blockade in classical Hodgkin lymphoma. General study points: Causes of the repertoire differences remain undefined, possibly disease activity or prior therapy.

Comment on this clone: Its antigen remains unknown.

This table comes from immunoSEQ multiplex PCR, and its TCRdb copy is limited to in-frame clones, with some not included. The sample has around 41,000 clones; 70% to 80% are singletons. Each of the patients experienced relapse following autologous stem cell transplantation, and their brentuximab vedotin exposure differed. The source is a human donor with classical Hodgkin lymphoma. The source was peripheral blood mononuclear cells (PBMCs), collected at baseline.

Written as DNA, the CDR3 is TGTGCCAGCAGCTTGACTAGCGGGAGGCCGCTCGAAGAGCAGTACTTC. It translates to CASSLTSGRPLEEQYF. The chain links TRBV11-2 to TRBJ2-7; 13 bases align to TRBD2. In germline, CDR1 is SGHAT, CDR2 FQNNGV. This CDR3 spans 16 amino acids. Trimming removed 3 bases from V and 7 bases from J; junction bases left unmatched: 9.